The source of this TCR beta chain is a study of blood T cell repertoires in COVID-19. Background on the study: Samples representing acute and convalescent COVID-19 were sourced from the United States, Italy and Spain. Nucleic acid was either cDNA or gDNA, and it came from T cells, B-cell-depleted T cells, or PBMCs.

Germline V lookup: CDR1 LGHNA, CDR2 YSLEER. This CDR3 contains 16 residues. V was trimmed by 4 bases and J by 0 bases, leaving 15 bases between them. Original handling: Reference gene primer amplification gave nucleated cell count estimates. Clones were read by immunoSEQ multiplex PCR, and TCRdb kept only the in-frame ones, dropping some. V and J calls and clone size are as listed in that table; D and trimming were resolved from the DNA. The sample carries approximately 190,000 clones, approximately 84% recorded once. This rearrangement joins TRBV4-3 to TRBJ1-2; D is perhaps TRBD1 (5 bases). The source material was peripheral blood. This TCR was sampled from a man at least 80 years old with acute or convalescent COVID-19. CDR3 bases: TGCGCCAGCAGCCTGGCGCAGGGTCTAGCTAACTATGGCTACACCTTC. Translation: CASSLAQGLANYGYTF.